The following is a T cell receptor (beta chain) sequence with its context. PCR primers comprised 60 Vbeta and 13 Jbeta primers. Sequenced by immunoSEQ multiplex PCR; TCRdb stores in-frame clones only, minus some. The sample yields about 190,000 clones, 80% to 85% seen once. The sample comes from a study of cytomegalovirus exposure and HLA in healthy donors. The origin of this receptor is a woman aged 18-29 years in good health and CMV-seronegative. Material for sequencing was PBMCs.

CDR3 sequence reads: CASGQTVGGFTEAFF. The CDR3 nucleotides read TGTGCCAGCGGCCAGACAGTGGGAGGTTTCACTGAAGCTTTCTTT. The rearrangement links TRBV7-2 to TRBJ1-1, with TRBD1 as a possible D gene (5 bases). Germline V lookup: CDR1 SGHTA, CDR2 FQGNSA. The V end was cut by 8 bases, the J end by 4 bases, with 20 bases between. The CDR3 is made up of 15 amino acids.